Listed here are 27 T cell receptor beta chains from one sample, sequenced in a study of PD-1 blockade in classical Hodgkin lymphoma. The repertoire was sequenced with immunoSEQ multiplex PCR; TCRdb's copy has only in-frame clones and lacks some. The sample lists 50,000 to 65,000 clones, approximately 90% seen once, with over 9.5% in the top ten. Each patient's relapse followed autologous stem cell transplantation, and brentuximab vedotin exposure varied. The sequencing used peripheral blood mononuclear cells (PBMCs), collected before the second cycle of nivolumab. The receptor source for this set is a human donor with classical Hodgkin lymphoma.

The chain recombines TRBV5-1 with TRBJ2-3; D is unresolved. The CDR3 runs to 16 residues. The germline gives CDR1 SGHRS, CDR2 YFSETQ. Trimming pared 2 bases from V and 6 bases from J, leaving 19 bases between. This CDR3 reads CASSFAIGNILDTQYF. The CDR3 nucleotides read TGCGCCAGCAGCTTTGCTATTGGGAATATTTTGGATACGCAGTATTTT.

This clone was seen only once. This chain joins TRBV6-6 and TRBJ2-5; perhaps TRBD1 as D (5 bases). The J call may be mistaken, given a closer DNA end match to TRBJ2-7. The CDR3 runs 15 residues. Germline V CDR1 and CDR2: MNHNY, SVGAGI (reference sequence). CDR3 bases: TGTGCCAGCAGTTCCCAAATTCCAGGGCCCTACGAGCAGTACTTC. Amino acids: CASSSQIPGPYEQYF.

The V and J genes are TRBV11-2 and TRBJ1-1; D ambiguous. V lost 2 bases and J lost 4, with 5 bases in between. The CDR3 consists of 12 residues. Germline-derived CDR1 and CDR2 are SGHAT and FQNNGV. The CDR3 region has the DNA TGTGCCAGCAGCTTAACCAGCACTGAAGCTTTCTTT. Translated, it gives CASSLTSTEAFF.

V usage is TRBV5-3 and J usage is TRBJ2-5; the D gene could be TRBD1 or TRBD2 (5 bases each). TRBV5-3 falls under the ORF class, with uncertain function. The CDR3 has 18 residues. V gave up 2 bases and J gave up 1 base, with 21 bases separating them. DNA of the CDR3: TGTGCCAGAAGCTTCCGACAGCTCCGGGGATTGACCCAAGAGACCCAGTACTTC. Translating gives CARSFRQLRGLTQETQYF.

This clone has a single count. The sample contains more than one DNA sequence encoding this CDR3. The genes are TRBV18 and TRBJ2-3; no firm D call. Deletions cut 3 bases from V and 3 bases from J, with 4 bases between. CDR3 length equals 12 residues. Germline CDR1 is KGHSH and CDR2 is LQKENI. The CDR3 coding sequence is TGTGCCAGCTCACCCAGAACAGATACGCAGTATTTT. It specifies CASSPRTDTQYF.

The V call is TRBV7-2, the J call TRBJ1-3; perhaps TRBD1 as D (5 bases). Looked up from germline, CDR1 is SGHTA and CDR2 is FQGNSA. V was trimmed by 7 bases and J by 3 bases, leaving 19 bases between them. CDR3 length: 16 residues. The CDR3: CASNPVGGVGGNTIYF. CDR3 coding DNA: TGTGCCAGCAACCCCGTGGGGGGAGTGGGTGGAAACACCATATATTTT.

In this sample, this clone turned up once. This chain uses TRBV2 with TRBJ2-5; 9 positions agree with TRBD2. Germline trimming cut 4 bases from V and 14 bases from J; bases unmatched to any gene: 17. CDR1 SNHLY and CDR2 FYNNEI come from the germline V gene. There are 15 residues in the CDR3. The CDR3 bases are TGTGCCAGCAGTGTGTATAGCGGGGGCTCCTACGAGCAATACTTC. It yields the protein CASSVYSGGSYEQYF.

This clone showed up just a few times. The J gene is TRBJ1-5, the V gene TRBV6-1; D gene uncertain. Looked up from germline, CDR1 is MNHNS and CDR2 is SASEGT. Trimming pared 2 bases from V and 3 bases from J, leaving 8 bases between. The CDR3 runs 14 residues. CDR3 nucleotide sequence: TGTGCCAGCAGTGAATATGGCCTCAATCAGCCCCAGCATTTT. It yields the protein CASSEYGLNQPQHF.

The chain couples TRBV13 to TRBJ2-4; 10 bases line up with TRBD2. The CDR3 spans 18 residues. The V and J ends lost 1 base and 0 bases, in that order; junction bases with no gene match: 6. Germline CDR1 reads PRHDT; CDR2 reads FYEKMQ (reference sequence). The CDR3 sequence: CASSLVASGREAKNIQYF. The CDR3 coding sequence is TGTGCCAGCAGCTTAGTGGCTAGCGGGAGAGAAGCCAAAAACATTCAGTACTTC.

This chain connects TRBV7-6 to TRBJ2-7; 11 bases are a match to TRBD1. CDR1 is SGHVS, CDR2 FNYEAQ, per germline. V shed 1 base, J shed 4 bases, and the junction held 3 bases outside the gene matches. This CDR3 has 15 amino acids. CDR3 region: CASSLGTGGVYEQYF. The CDR3 coding sequence is TGTGCCAGCAGCTTAGGGACAGGGGGCGTTTACGAGCAGTACTTC. Using reference TRBV7-6 and TRBJ2-7 for the parts outside the CDR3, the full variable domain is GAGVSQSPRYKVTKRGQDVALRCDPISGHVSLYWYRQALGQGPEFLTYFNYEAQQDKSGLPNDRFSAERPEGSISTLTIQRTEQRDSAMYRCASSLGTGGVYEQYFGPGTRLTVT.

V is TRBV9 and J is TRBJ2-1; unclear D gene. The CDR3 spans 15 residues. V was shortened by 2 bases and J by 0 bases, with 9 bases between the two germline ends. Germline CDR1 SGDLS, CDR2 YYNGEE. CDR3 region: CASSVTLLSYNEQFF. CDR3 nucleotides: TGTGCCAGCAGCGTGACCCTACTCTCCTACAATGAGCAGTTCTTC.

This rearrangement joins TRBV4-3 to TRBJ2-2; a weak D match, TRBD2 (6 bases). CDR1 and CDR2 (germline): LGHNA, YSLEER. The CDR3 loop spans 17 amino acids. V lost 3 bases, J lost 2 bases, and 16 bases lay in between. CDR3 protein: CASSHSRTTRNTGELFF. The CDR3 DNA reads TGCGCCAGCAGCCATTCCCGGACTACTAGAAACACCGGGGAGCTGTTTTTT.

The chain employs TRBV6-5 and TRBJ2-7; 9 bases fit TRBD1. V lost 7 bases to trimming and J lost 5 bases; unmatched junction nucleotides: 12. This CDR3 contains 15 residues. CDR1 is MNHEY and CDR2 is SVGAGI in the germline V gene. Here the CDR3 DNA reads TGTGCCAGCACCCTAGGACAGGGGTTAATCGACGAGCAGTACTTC. Its translation: CASTLGQGLIDEQYF.

The gene calls are TRBV2 and TRBJ1-5, with D tentatively TRBD1 (5 bases). Per germline, CDR1 SNHLY and CDR2 FYNNEI. This CDR3 has 17 residues. Trimming stripped 4 bases from V and 0 bases from J, with 16 bases between. CDR3 residues: CASSGPPDKYSNQPQHF. CDR3 sequence (DNA): TGTGCCAGCAGTGGGCCCCCGGACAAATATAGCAATCAGCCCCAGCATTTT. The whole variable domain, remainder taken from reference TRBV2 and TRBJ1-5, is EPEVTQTPSHQVTQMGQEVILRCVPISNHLYFYWYRQILGQKVEFLVSFYNNEISEKSEIFDDQFSVERPDGSNFTLKIRSTKLEDSAMYFCASSGPPDKYSNQPQHFGDGTRLSIL.

V usage is TRBV20-1 and J usage is TRBJ2-5; D not resolved. Germline assignment: CDR1 DFQATT and CDR2 SNEGSKA (reference sequence). Trimming removed 6 bases from V and 0 bases from J, with 2 bases in between. The CDR3 contains 10 residues. CDR3 nucleotide sequence: TGCAGTGCGGACCAAGAGACCCAGTACTTC. This encodes CSADQETQYF.

The rearrangement uses TRBV5-1 and TRBJ2-1, with 9 bases identical to TRBD1. The J segment lost 7 bases and the V segment lost 0 bases, leaving 8 bases of the junction unmatched. The CDR3 runs 16 residues. Germline loops: CDR1 SGHRS, CDR2 YFSETQ. This chain's CDR3 is CASSLGGTGRPNEQFF. The CDR3 DNA reads as TGCGCCAGCAGCTTGGGAGGGACAGGGAGGCCAAATGAGCAGTTCTTC.

J is TRBJ2-3 and V is TRBV6-6, with D possibly TRBD1 on 5 matching bases. CDR1 is MNHNY and CDR2 is SVGAGI in the germline V gene (reference sequence). This CDR3 has 13 residues. Trimming stripped 8 bases from V and 0 bases from J, with 9 bases between. CDR3 coding DNA: TGTGCCAGCGGACAACTCAGCACAGATACGCAGTATTTT. This codes for CASGQLSTDTQYF.

This clone was detected a few times. V gene TRBV6-5 combines with J gene TRBJ2-7; TRBD1 aligns across 10 bases. V shed 0 bases, J shed 6 bases, and the junction held 5 bases outside the gene matches. This CDR3 has 15 residues. Germline lookup yields CDR1 MNHEY and CDR2 SVGAGI. CDR3 protein: CASSYSGGQGGEQYF. The CDR3 DNA sequence: TGTGCCAGCAGTTACTCAGGCGGACAGGGGGGCGAGCAGTACTTC.

The genes are TRBV11-3 and TRBJ2-7; TRBD1 might be the D (6 bases). Germline loops: CDR1 SGHNT, CDR2 YENEEA. V lost 1 base, J lost 4 bases, and 8 bases lay in between. The CDR3 extends over 13 amino acids. The chain's CDR3 is CASSLGTEYEQYF. CDR3 coding DNA: TGTGCCAGCAGCTTAGGGACAGAATACGAGCAGTACTTC.

The V gene is TRBV7-3, the J gene TRBJ2-3, with 11 bases that match TRBD1. The V and J ends lost 5 bases and 3 bases, in that order; junction bases with no gene match: 10. CDR1 SGHTA and CDR2 FQGTGA come from the germline V gene. The CDR3 consists of 17 residues. CDR3: CASSRTGGTTVTDTQYF. The CDR3 DNA follows: TGTGCCAGCAGCCGGACAGGGGGCACCACGGTGACAGATACGCAGTATTTT.

In this sample, this clone turned up once. The gene calls are TRBV10-3 and TRBJ1-1, with D unresolved. CDR1 and CDR2 (germline): ENHRY, SYGVKD. The length of the CDR3 is 13 residues. The V gene lost 4 bases and the J gene lost 2 bases, with 8 bases spanning the gap. This chain's CDR3 is CAISGVLNTEAFF. The CDR3 nucleotides read TGTGCCATCAGTGGGGTCCTTAACACTGAAGCTTTCTTT.

The chain carries TRBV30 and TRBJ2-3; D gene unclear. V gave up 1 base and J gave up 0 bases, with 14 bases separating them. The germline gives CDR1 GTSNPN, CDR2 SVGIG (reference sequence). This CDR3 region has 16 residues. CDR3 sequence: CAWSEGPGSSTDTQYF. The CDR3 bases are TGTGCCTGGAGTGAAGGTCCCGGTTCTAGCACAGATACGCAGTATTTT.

V and J are TRBV6-5 and TRBJ1-2; TRBD1 aligns across 9 bases. CDR3 size: 16 residues. Germline V gives CDR1 MNHEY, CDR2 SVGAGI. Losses at the gene ends were 0 bases for V and 9 bases for J; bases not matched to a gene: 11. The CDR3 protein is CASSYSTPGTGYRYTF. As DNA, the CDR3 is TGTGCCAGCAGTTACTCTACCCCCGGGACAGGGTACCGCTACACCTTC.

This chain joins TRBV6-5 and TRBJ1-3; D gene ambiguous. Germline-derived CDR1 and CDR2 are MNHEY and SVGAGI. V lost 5 bases to trimming and J lost 1 base, with 12 bases between them. CDR3 length equals 15 residues. CDR3 bases: TGTGCCAGCAGTACCCCCAGAAAATCTGGAAACACCATATATTTT. It codes for CASSTPRKSGNTIYF.

V gene TRBV20-1 combines with J gene TRBJ2-3; no definite D call. V lost 7 bases and J 1 base, leaving 6 bases between the germline ends. The CDR3 has 11 residues. CDR1 is DFQATT, CDR2 SNEGSKA, per germline (reference sequence). In DNA form, the CDR3 reads TGCAGTGTCGGGCGCACAGATACGCAGTATTTT. It codes for CSVGRTDTQYF.

With respect to this clone: In the same sample, other DNA sequences code for this CDR3. The chain combines TRBV27 with TRBJ1-2, with TRBD1 identical over 8 bases. V was pared by 4 bases and J by 3 bases, with 7 bases of the junction left unmatched. The germline V gene encodes CDR1 MNHEY and CDR2 SMNVEV (reference sequence). The CDR3 contains 15 residues. In DNA form, the CDR3 reads TGTGCCAGCAGTTCCTTCCAGGGGGCTGACTATGGCTACACCTTC. Residues: CASSSFQGADYGYTF.

Concerning this clone: The sample contains more than one DNA sequence encoding this CDR3. V is TRBV2 and J is TRBJ2-5; D is uncertain. CDR1 is SNHLY, CDR2 FYNNEI, per germline. V dropped 3 bases and J dropped 3 bases, with 8 bases sitting between them. The CDR3 sequence is 13 residues long. The CDR3 DNA reads as TGTGCCAGCAGTGAGGTTTGGGAAGAGACCCAGTACTTC. Translating gives CASSEVWEETQYF.